Here is one T cell receptor beta chain with its context. These data are taken from a study of T cell changes during pregnancy in multiple sclerosis. This CDR3 spans 17 amino acids. V dropped 2 bases and J dropped 1 base, with 16 bases sitting between them. CDR1 and CDR2 (germline): MRHNA, SNTAGT. The assay was immunoSEQ multiplex PCR, and TCRdb's table has in-frame clones only and misses some. Among some 70,000 clones listed, roughly 92% were seen once. This receptor was taken from a female donor in good health, enrolled as a control in a pregnancy study. The material was CD8+ T cells from peripheral blood mononuclear cells, obtained in the third trimester of pregnancy. V usage is TRBV6-4 and J usage is TRBJ2-3; TRBD2 is a possible D gene (5 bases). CDR3 DNA: TGTGCCAGCAGTGACAAATTTGAGGGCGGTGGCACAGATACGCAGTATTTT. The encoded protein is CASSDKFEGGGTDTQYF.